This entry describes one T cell receptor (beta chain). The data are from a study of blood T cell repertoires in COVID-19. Study information: Sites across the United States, Italy and Spain contributed samples from acute and convalescent COVID-19.

Produced via immunoSEQ multiplex PCR; TCRdb's table is partial and in-frame only. The table has 30,000 to 45,000 clones, around 86% seen once; the top ten hold about 6.5%. The specimen was peripheral blood. The receptor was isolated from a human donor in a cohort sampled during active COVID-19.

The CDR3 DNA reads as TGTGCCTGGAGTGTATCAGGAGGCGAGCAGTACTTC. This codes for CAWSVSGGEQYF. The chain recombines TRBV30 with TRBJ2-7; TRBD2 is a possible D gene (5 bases). This CDR3 has 12 amino acids. V was trimmed by 0 bases and J by 6 bases, leaving 9 bases between them. Germline V gene sequence: CDR1 GTSNPN, CDR2 SVGIG (reference sequence).